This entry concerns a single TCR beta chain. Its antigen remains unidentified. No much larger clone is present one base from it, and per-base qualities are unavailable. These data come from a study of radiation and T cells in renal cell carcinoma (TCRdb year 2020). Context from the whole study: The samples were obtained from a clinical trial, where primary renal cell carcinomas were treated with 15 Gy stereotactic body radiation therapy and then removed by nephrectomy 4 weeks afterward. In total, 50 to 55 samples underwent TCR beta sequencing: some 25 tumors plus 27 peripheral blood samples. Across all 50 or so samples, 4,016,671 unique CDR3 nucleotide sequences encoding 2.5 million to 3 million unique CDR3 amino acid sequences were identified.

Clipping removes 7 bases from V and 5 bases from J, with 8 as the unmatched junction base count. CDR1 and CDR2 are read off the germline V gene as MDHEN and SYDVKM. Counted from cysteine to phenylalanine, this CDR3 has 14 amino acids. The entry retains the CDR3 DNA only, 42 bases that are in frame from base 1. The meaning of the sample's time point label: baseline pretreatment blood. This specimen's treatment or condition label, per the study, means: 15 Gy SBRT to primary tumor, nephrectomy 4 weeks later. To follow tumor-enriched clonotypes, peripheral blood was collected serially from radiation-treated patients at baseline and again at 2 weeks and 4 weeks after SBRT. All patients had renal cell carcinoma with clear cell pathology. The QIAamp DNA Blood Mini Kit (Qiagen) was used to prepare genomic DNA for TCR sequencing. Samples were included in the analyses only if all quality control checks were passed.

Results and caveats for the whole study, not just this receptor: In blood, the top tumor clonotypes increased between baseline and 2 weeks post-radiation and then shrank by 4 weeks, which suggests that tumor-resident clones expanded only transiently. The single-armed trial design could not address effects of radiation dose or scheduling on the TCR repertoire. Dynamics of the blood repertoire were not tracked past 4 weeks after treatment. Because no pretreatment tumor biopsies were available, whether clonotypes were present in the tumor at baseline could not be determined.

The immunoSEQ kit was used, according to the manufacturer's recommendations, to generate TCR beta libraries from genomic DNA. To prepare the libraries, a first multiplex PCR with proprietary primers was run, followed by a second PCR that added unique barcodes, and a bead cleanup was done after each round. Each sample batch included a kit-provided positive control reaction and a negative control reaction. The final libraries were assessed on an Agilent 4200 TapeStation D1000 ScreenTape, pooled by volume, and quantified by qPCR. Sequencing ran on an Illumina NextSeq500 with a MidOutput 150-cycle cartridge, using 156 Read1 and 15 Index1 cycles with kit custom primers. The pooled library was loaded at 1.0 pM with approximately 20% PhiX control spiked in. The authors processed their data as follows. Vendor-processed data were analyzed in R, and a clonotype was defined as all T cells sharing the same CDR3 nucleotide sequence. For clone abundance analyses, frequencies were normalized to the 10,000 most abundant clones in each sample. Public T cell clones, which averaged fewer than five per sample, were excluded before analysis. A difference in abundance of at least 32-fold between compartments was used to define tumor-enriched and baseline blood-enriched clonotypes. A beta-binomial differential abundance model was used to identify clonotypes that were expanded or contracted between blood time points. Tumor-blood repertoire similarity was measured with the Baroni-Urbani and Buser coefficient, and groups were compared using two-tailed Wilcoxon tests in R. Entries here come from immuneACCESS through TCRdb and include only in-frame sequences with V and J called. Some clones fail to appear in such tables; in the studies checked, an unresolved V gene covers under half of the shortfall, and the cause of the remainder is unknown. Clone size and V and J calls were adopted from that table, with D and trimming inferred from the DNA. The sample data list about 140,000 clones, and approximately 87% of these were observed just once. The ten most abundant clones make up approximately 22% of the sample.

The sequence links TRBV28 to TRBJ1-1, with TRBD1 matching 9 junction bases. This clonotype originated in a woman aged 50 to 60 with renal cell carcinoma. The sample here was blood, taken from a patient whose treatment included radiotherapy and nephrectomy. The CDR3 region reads CASTQGASWTEAFF. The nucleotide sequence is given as TGTGCCAGCACACAGGGGGCCTCATGGACTGAAGCTTTCTTT. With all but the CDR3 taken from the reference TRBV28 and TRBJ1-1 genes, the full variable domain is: DVKVTQSSRYLVKRTGEKVFLECVQDMDHENMFWYRQDPGLGLRLIYFSYDVKMKEKGDIPEGYSVSREKKERFSLILESASTNQTSMYLCASTQGASWTEAFFGQGTRLTVV.